Sequencing of this T cell receptor beta chain was carried out in a study of blood T cells in healthy people across ages. The length of the CDR3 is 16 residues. Trimming at V came to 2 bases and at J to 11 bases, leaving 14 bases not matched to a gene. Germline CDR1 and CDR2: SGHAT and FQNNGV. Primers used in a second PCR of roughly 6 to 12 cycles were a sample-barcoded 5' primer and a J-beta primer mix. TCRdb independently ran MiXCR on the 5' RACE reads; one entry per CDR3 protein. The sample lists over a million distinct CDR3 sequences; 35% to 50% were seen once. The receptor was derived from a woman in her sixties or seventies in good health. The chain recombines TRBV11-2 with TRBJ2-5; TRBD2 matches at 10 bases. The sample was blood. The CDR3 sequence: CASSLRLAGVYNEQYF. For the CDR3, the DNA is TGTGCCAGCAGCTTACGTCTAGCGGGGGTCTACAATGAGCAGTACTTC.